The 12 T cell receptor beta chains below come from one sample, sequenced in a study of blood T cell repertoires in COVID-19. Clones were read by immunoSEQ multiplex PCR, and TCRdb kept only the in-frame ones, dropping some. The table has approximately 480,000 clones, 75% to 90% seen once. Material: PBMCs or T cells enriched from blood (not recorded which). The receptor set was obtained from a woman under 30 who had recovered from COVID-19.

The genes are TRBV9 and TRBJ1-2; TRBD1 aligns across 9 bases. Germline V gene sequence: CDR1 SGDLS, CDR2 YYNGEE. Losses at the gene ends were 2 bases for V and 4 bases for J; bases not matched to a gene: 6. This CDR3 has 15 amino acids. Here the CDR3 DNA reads TGTGCCAGCAGCGTCTGGCCGGGACAGGGCTATGGCTACACCTTC. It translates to CASSVWPGQGYGYTF.

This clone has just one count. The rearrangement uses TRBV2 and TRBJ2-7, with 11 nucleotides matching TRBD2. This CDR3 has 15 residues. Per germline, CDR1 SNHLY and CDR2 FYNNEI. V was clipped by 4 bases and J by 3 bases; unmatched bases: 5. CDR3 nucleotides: TGTGCCAGCAGTGCTACTAGCGGGGGAAACTACGAGCAGTACTTC. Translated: CASSATSGGNYEQYF. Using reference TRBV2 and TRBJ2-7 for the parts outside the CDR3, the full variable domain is EPEVTQTPSHQVTQMGQEVILRCVPISNHLYFYWYRQILGQKVEFLVSFYNNEISEKSEIFDDQFSVERPDGSNFTLKIRSTKLEDSAMYFCASSATSGGNYEQYFGPGTRLTVT.

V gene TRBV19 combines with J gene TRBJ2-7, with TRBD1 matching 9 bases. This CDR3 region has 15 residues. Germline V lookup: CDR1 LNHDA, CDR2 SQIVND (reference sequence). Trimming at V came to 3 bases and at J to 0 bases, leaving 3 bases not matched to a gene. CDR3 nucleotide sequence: TGTGCCAGTAGTATTACAGGGGGCGCCTCCTACGAGCAGTACTTC. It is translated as CASSITGGASYEQYF.

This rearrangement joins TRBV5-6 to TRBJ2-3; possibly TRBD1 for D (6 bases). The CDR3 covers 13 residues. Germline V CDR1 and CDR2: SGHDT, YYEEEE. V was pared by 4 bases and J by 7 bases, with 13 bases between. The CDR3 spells CASSAADRNTQYF. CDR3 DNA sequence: TGTGCCAGCAGCGCGGCGGACAGAAATACGCAGTATTTT.

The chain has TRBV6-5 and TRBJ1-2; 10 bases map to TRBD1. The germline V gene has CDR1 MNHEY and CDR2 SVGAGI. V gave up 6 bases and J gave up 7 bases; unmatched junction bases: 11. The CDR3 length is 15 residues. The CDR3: CASRAGTGVAGGYTF. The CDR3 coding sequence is TGTGCCAGCAGGGCCGGGACAGGGGTGGCAGGTGGCTACACCTTC.

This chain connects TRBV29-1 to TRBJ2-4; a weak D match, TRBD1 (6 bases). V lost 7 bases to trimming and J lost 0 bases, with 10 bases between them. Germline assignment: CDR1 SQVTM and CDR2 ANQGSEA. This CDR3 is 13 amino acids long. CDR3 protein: CSAQGLAKNIQYF. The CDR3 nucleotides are TGCAGCGCACAGGGATTAGCCAAAAACATTCAGTACTTC.

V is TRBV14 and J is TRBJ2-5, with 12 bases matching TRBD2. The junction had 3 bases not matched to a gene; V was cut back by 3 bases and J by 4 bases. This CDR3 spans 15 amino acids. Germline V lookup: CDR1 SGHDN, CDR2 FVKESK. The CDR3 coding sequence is TGTGCCAGCAGCCATCTAGCGGGGGGGCGAGAGACCCAGTACTTC. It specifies CASSHLAGGRETQYF. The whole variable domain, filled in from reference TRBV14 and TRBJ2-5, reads EAGVTQFPSHSVIEKGQTVTLRCDPISGHDNLYWYRRVMGKEIKFLLHFVKESKQDESGMPNNRFLAERTGGTYSTLKVQPAELEDSGVYFCASSHLAGGRETQYFGPGTRLLVL.

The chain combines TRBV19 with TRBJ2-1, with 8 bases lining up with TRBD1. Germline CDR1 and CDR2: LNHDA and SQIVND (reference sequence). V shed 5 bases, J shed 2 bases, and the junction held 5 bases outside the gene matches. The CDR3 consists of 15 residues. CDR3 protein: CASSLDRDPYNEQFF. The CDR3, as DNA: TGTGCCAGTAGTTTGGACAGGGACCCCTACAATGAGCAGTTCTTC.

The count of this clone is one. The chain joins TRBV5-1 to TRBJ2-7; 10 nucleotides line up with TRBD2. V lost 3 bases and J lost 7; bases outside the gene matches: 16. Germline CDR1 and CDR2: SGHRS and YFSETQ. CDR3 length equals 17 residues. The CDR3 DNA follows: TGCGCCAGCAGCTCCCACTGGCCGCCTAGCGGGGGTGAAGAGCAGTACTTC. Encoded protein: CASSSHWPPSGGEEQYF. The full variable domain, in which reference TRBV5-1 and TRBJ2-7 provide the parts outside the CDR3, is KAGVTQTPRYLIKTRGQQVTLSCSPISGHRSVSWYQQTPGQGLQFLFEYFSETQRNKGNFPGRFSGRQFSNSRSEMNVSTLELGDSALYLCASSSHWPPSGGEEQYFGPGTRLTVT.

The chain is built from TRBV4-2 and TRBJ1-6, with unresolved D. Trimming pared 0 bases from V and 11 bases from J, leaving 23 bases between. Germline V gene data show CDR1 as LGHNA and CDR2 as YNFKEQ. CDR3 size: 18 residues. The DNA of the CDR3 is TGTGCCAGCAGCCAAGATTTAGGCCTGCGGGCTTCTGTAGCACCCCTCCACTTT. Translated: CASSQDLGLRASVAPLHF.

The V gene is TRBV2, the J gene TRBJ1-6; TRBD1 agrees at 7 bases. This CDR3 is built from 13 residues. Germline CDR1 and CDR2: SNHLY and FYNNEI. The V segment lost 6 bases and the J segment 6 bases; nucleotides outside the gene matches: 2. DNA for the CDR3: TGTGCCAGCAGAGACAGGGTTAATTCACCCCTCCACTTT. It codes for CASRDRVNSPLHF.

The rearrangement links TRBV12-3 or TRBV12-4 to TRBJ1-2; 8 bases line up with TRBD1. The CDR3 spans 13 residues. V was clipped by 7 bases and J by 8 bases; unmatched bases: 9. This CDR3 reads CASNADRAGGYTF. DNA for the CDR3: TGTGCCAGCAACGCGGACAGGGCAGGGGGCTACACCTTC.